What follows are 30 T cell receptor beta chains derived from one specimen sequenced in a study of blood T cell repertoires in COVID-19. Clones were read by immunoSEQ multiplex PCR, and TCRdb kept only the in-frame ones, dropping some. The sample holds 150,000 to 200,000 clones; more than 65% are singletons and the top ten take under 12%. The sequenced sample was peripheral blood. The receptors originated from a woman aged 80 or over with active or convalescent COVID-19.

CDR3 amino acids: CASSQQTGGFTEAFF. CDR3 DNA sequence: TGTGCCAGCAGCCAACAGACAGGGGGTTTCACTGAAGCTTTCTTT. The rearrangement links TRBV3-1 (or the pseudogene TRBV3-2) to TRBJ1-1, with 9 bases matching TRBD1. CDR3 length: 15 residues. Germline V gene data show CDR1 as LGHDT and CDR2 as YNNKEL (reference sequence). Trimming at V came to 2 bases and at J to 4 bases, leaving 5 bases not matched to a gene.

The chain joins TRBV6-6 to TRBJ1-6, with TRBD1 matching 10 bases. Germline values: CDR1 MNHNY, CDR2 SVGAGI (reference sequence). The V and J ends lost 10 bases and 7 bases, in that order; junction bases with no gene match: 4. The CDR3 totals 13 residues. CDR3 in DNA: TGTGCCACCGGGGGACAGGGGAATTCACCCCTCCACTTT. Translation gives CATGGQGNSPLHF.

This clone occurred once. The chain employs TRBV5-1 and TRBJ1-1; 10 positions match TRBD1. Per germline, CDR1 SGHRS and CDR2 YFSETQ. The CDR3 totals 16 residues. J lost 3 bases, V lost 3 bases, and 8 bases had no gene match. CDR3 loop: CASSSQTGGLDTEAFF. The CDR3 region has the DNA TGCGCCAGCAGCTCCCAGACAGGGGGCTTGGACACTGAAGCTTTCTTT.

The chain links TRBV25-1 to TRBJ1-2; D is possibly TRBD1 (6 bases). Looked up from germline, CDR1 is MGHDK and CDR2 is SYGVNS. This CDR3 is 16 amino acids long. Trimming stripped 1 base from V and 3 bases from J, with 15 bases between. This CDR3 reads CASSESRGYIDYGYTF. In DNA, the CDR3 is TGTGCCAGCAGTGAATCCAGGGGATATATCGACTATGGCTACACCTTC.

The rearrangement joins TRBV27 to TRBJ1-5, with 9 bases that match TRBD1. The CDR3 contains 13 residues. With V trimmed by 5 bases and J by 6 bases, 2 bases remained unmatched. Looked up from germline, CDR1 is MNHEY and CDR2 is SMNVEV (reference sequence). CDR3 nucleotide sequence: TGTGCCAGCAGTGCGGGACAGGGTCAGCCCCAGCATTTT. Protein: CASSAGQGQPQHF.

This sequence joins TRBV27 and TRBJ2-5; 8 nucleotides line up with TRBD1. The trim removed 1 base at V and 5 bases at J, leaving 6 bases unmatched. Germline-derived CDR1 and CDR2 are MNHEY and SMNVEV (reference sequence). The CDR3 runs to 15 residues. The CDR3 sequence: CASSLFRGLGETQYF. Written as DNA, the CDR3 is TGTGCCAGCAGTTTATTCAGGGGGCTCGGGGAGACCCAGTACTTC.

The chain couples TRBV3-1 (or the pseudogene TRBV3-2) to TRBJ1-6; possible D gene TRBD1, 6 bases. The CDR3 loop spans 14 amino acids. The germline gives CDR1 LGHDT, CDR2 YNNKEL (reference sequence). With 6 bases removed from V and 9 bases from J, the gap between germline ends came to 15 bases. The CDR3 is CASSFAGEGSPLHF. The CDR3, as DNA: TGTGCCAGCAGTTTTGCAGGGGAGGGTTCACCCCTCCACTTT.

This rearrangement joins TRBV11-2 to TRBJ1-2; D unresolved. Germline-derived CDR1 and CDR2 are SGHAT and FQNNGV. V was clipped by 1 base and J by 5 bases, with 11 bases between them. This CDR3 has 14 residues. In DNA form, the CDR3 reads TGTGCCAGCAGCTTAGTATGGGCCCCATATGGCTACACCTTC. Protein sequence: CASSLVWAPYGYTF.

The chain employs TRBV5-1 and TRBJ2-7; a possible D gene is TRBD2 (5 bases). The CDR3 has 15 residues. V gave up 4 bases and J gave up 5 bases, with 19 bases separating them. Germline V CDR1 and CDR2: SGHRS, YFSETQ. In DNA form, the CDR3 reads TGCGCCAGCAGCCACTTGGGGAGAGTTTCGGACGAGCAGTACTTC. Protein: CASSHLGRVSDEQYF.

CDR3: CASSHPPRSFQETQYF. The CDR3 nucleotides are TGTGCCAGCAGCCATCCCCCCAGGTCATTCCAAGAGACCCAGTACTTC. This chain connects TRBV7-9 to TRBJ2-5; no clear D. Looked up from germline, CDR1 is SEHNR and CDR2 is FQNEAQ (reference sequence). There are 16 residues in the CDR3. V lost 5 bases and J 1 base, leaving 17 bases between the germline ends.

This clone was picked up a small number of times. The V gene is TRBV5-1, the J gene TRBJ2-2, with 11 nucleotides matching TRBD2. The germline V gene has CDR1 SGHRS and CDR2 YFSETQ. This CDR3 is built from 17 residues. V lost 1 base, J lost 7 bases, and 9 bases stayed unmatched. Here the CDR3 reads CASSLPSGRKENGELFF. The CDR3 coding sequence is TGCGCCAGCAGCTTGCCTAGCGGGAGGAAGGAGAACGGGGAGCTGTTTTTT.

This clone occurred once. The J gene is TRBJ1-1, the V gene TRBV5-1; D is ambiguous. CDR1 SGHRS and CDR2 YFSETQ come from the germline V gene. This CDR3 is built from 13 residues. Trimming left V 1 base short and J 6 bases short, with 10 bases between. The chain's CDR3 is CASSLSGKAEAFF. CDR3 nucleotides: TGCGCCAGCAGCTTGTCGGGGAAGGCTGAAGCTTTCTTT.

The chain is built from TRBV7-9 and TRBJ2-7, with TRBD1 identical over 10 bases. This CDR3 spans 16 amino acids. The trim removed 2 bases at V and 4 bases at J, leaving 8 bases unmatched. Germline V gives CDR1 SEHNR, CDR2 FQNEAQ (reference sequence). CDR3 amino acids: CASSLRQGASDYEQYF. In DNA form, the CDR3 reads TGTGCCAGCAGCTTACGACAGGGGGCAAGTGATTACGAGCAGTACTTC.

The V call is TRBV28, the J call TRBJ1-4, with TRBD1 as a possible D gene (6 bases). This CDR3 region has 14 residues. CDR1 is MDHEN and CDR2 is SYDVKM in the germline V gene. The germline V and J ends were trimmed by 5 bases and 7 bases, with 14 bases remaining between them. The CDR3 protein is CASSIQGHTEKLFF. The CDR3 DNA reads TGTGCCAGCAGTATACAGGGTCATACTGAAAAACTGTTTTTT.

The chain uses TRBV28 and TRBJ1-5, with 8 bases fitting TRBD1. Trimming at V came to 5 bases and at J to 9 bases, leaving 9 bases not matched to a gene. This CDR3 region has 14 residues. Germline V CDR1 and CDR2: MDHEN, SYDVKM. The CDR3 DNA reads as TGTGCCAGCAGTCTCGGACAGGGCATTCTGCCCCAGCATTTT. It encodes CASSLGQGILPQHF.

The chain carries TRBV6-5 and TRBJ1-2, with D unclear. The CDR3 has 13 amino acids. The V gene's germline CDR1 is MNHEY and CDR2 SVGAGI. The germline V and J ends were trimmed by 7 bases and 7 bases, with 16 bases remaining between them. The CDR3 protein is CASTPGGGVGYTF. The CDR3 DNA is TGTGCCAGCACCCCTGGTGGAGGCGTTGGCTACACCTTC.

This clone is a singleton in its sample. The genes are TRBV6-6 and TRBJ2-1; TRBD2 matches at 10 bases. The V and J ends lost 4 bases and 6 bases, in that order; junction bases with no gene match: 3. CDR1 and CDR2 (germline): MNHNY, SVGAGI (reference sequence). The CDR3 covers 14 residues. The CDR3 DNA reads TGTGCCAGCAGTTGGCTAGCGGGAGTCAATGAGCAGTTCTTC. It is translated as CASSWLAGVNEQFF.

This chain joins TRBV6-1 and TRBJ1-2, with 7 positions matching TRBD1. Germline CDR1 and CDR2: MNHNS and SASEGT. The V and J ends lost 3 bases and 7 bases, in that order; junction bases with no gene match: 11. This CDR3 region has 15 residues. CDR3 DNA: TGTGCCAGCAGTGATTGGGTCGACAGGGTAGGTGGCTACACCTTC. Amino acid sequence: CASSDWVDRVGGYTF.

The V call is TRBV5-1, the J call TRBJ1-5; TRBD1 matches at 7 bases. V lost 4 bases, J lost 5 bases, and 6 bases stayed unmatched. This CDR3 spans 14 amino acids. Per germline, CDR1 SGHRS and CDR2 YFSETQ. DNA for the CDR3: TGCGCCAGCAGCGCGGGACAGCAGGATCAGCCCCAGCATTTT. This sequence encodes CASSAGQQDQPQHF.

The gene calls are TRBV11-3 and TRBJ1-3; TRBD1 agrees at 7 bases. Germline V gene lookup returns CDR1 SGHNT and CDR2 YENEEA. Unmatched junction bases numbered 3, after V lost 4 bases and J lost 0 bases. This CDR3 is 15 amino acids long. The CDR3 loop reads CASSSTGNSGNTIYF. The CDR3 DNA sequence: TGTGCCAGCAGCTCGACAGGGAACTCTGGAAACACCATATATTTT.

The V call is TRBV24-1, the J call TRBJ1-5, with 7 nucleotides matching TRBD1. Germline CDR1 KGHDR, CDR2 SFDVKD. The CDR3 runs to 14 residues. Trimming removed 11 bases from V and 0 bases from J; junction bases left unmatched: 6. The CDR3 sequence: CAIGGQNSNQPQHF. DNA for the CDR3: TGTGCCATCGGGGGACAGAATAGCAATCAGCCCCAGCATTTT.

This clone appeared a few times. The rearrangement joins TRBV6-1 to TRBJ2-6; D perhaps matches TRBD1 (5 bases). This CDR3 is built from 19 residues. V was shortened by 3 bases and J by 1 base, with 19 bases between the two germline ends. Germline V gene lookup returns CDR1 MNHNS and CDR2 SASEGT. CDR3 protein: CASSDRPRLQASGANVLTF. In DNA, the CDR3 is TGTGCCAGCAGTGACCGCCCCCGTCTACAGGCTTCTGGGGCCAACGTCCTGACTTTC.

The chain is built from TRBV27 and TRBJ1-2; possible D gene TRBD1, 5 bases. The germline CDR1 and CDR2 sequences are MNHEY and SMNVEV (reference sequence). The V and J ends lost 5 bases and 0 bases respectively, with 10 bases between them. This CDR3 region has 14 residues. The CDR3 DNA follows: TGTGCCAGCAGTCCACAGGATCCTAACTATGGCTACACCTTC. Translated: CASSPQDPNYGYTF.

The chain couples TRBV7-9 to TRBJ1-2, with TRBD1 matching 7 bases. The V gene's germline CDR1 is SEHNR and CDR2 FQNEAQ (reference sequence). After removal of 5 bases from V and 8 bases from J, the junction contained 14 bases not matched to a gene. CDR3 length: 15 residues. The CDR3 sequence: CASSPQNRGERGYTF. CDR3 DNA: TGTGCCAGCAGCCCACAGAACAGGGGAGAGAGAGGCTACACCTTC. Combining the CDR3 with reference TRBV7-9 and TRBJ1-2 gives the whole variable domain DTGVSQNPRHKITKRGQNVTFRCDPISEHNRLYWYRQTLGQGPEFLTYFQNEAQLEKSRLLSDRFSAERPKGSFSTLEIQRTEQGDSAMYLCASSPQNRGERGYTFGSGTRLTVV.

CDR3 loop: CATSLGLAATTDTQYF. In DNA form, the CDR3 reads TGTGCCACCAGCCTGGGACTAGCGGCTACCACAGATACGCAGTATTTT. The gene calls are TRBV15 and TRBJ2-3, with TRBD2 identical over 11 bases. Germline trimming cut 5 bases from V and 2 bases from J; bases unmatched to any gene: 6. The germline V gene encodes CDR1 LNHNV and CDR2 YYDKDF (reference sequence). The CDR3 length is 16 residues.

The rearrangement uses TRBV2 and TRBJ1-1, with D unclear. Germline-derived CDR1 and CDR2 are SNHLY and FYNNEI. The CDR3 extends over 13 amino acids. With 4 bases removed from V and 2 bases from J, the gap between germline ends came to 8 bases. The CDR3 nucleotides are TGTGCCAGCAGTGGGGCCCCAAACACTGAAGCTTTCTTT. Amino acids: CASSGAPNTEAFF.

This clone was seen a few times. The rearrangement uses TRBV5-1 and TRBJ2-7; D may be TRBD2 (6 bases). The CDR3 has 15 residues. Germline CDR1 and CDR2: SGHRS and YFSETQ. V lost 4 bases to trimming and J lost 2 bases, with 16 bases between them. Written as DNA, the CDR3 is TGCGCCAGCAGCCCCCGGGCGGGGAGAACCTACGAGCAGTACTTC. It specifies CASSPRAGRTYEQYF.

This sequence joins TRBV7-8 and TRBJ1-6; 10 positions agree with TRBD1. The CDR3 consists of 14 residues. CDR1 is SGHVS, CDR2 FQNEAQ, per germline. The ends lost 3 bases at V and 10 bases at J; junction bases unmatched: 3. CDR3 bases: TGTGCCAGCAGCTTGGGGACAGGGGAGTCACCCCTCCACTTT. It encodes CASSLGTGESPLHF. Supplemented by reference TRBV7-8 and TRBJ1-6, the full variable domain reads GAGVSQSPRYKVAKRGQDVALRCDPISGHVSLFWYQQALGQGPEFLTYFQNEAQLDKSGLPSDRFFAERPEGSVSTLKIQRTQQEDSAVYLCASSLGTGESPLHFGNGTRLTVT.

On this clone: Germline is not matched at one junction end, which may reflect a read error. The CDR3 region has the DNA TGTGCCAGCAGTAACAGGCTCTTC. Protein sequence: CASSNRLF. The chain is built from TRBV2 and TRBJ1-2; TRBD1 is a possible D gene (5 bases). The CDR3 spans 8 residues. Germline V gives CDR1 SNHLY, CDR2 FYNNEI.

The V and J genes are TRBV2 and TRBJ1-1; a possible D gene is TRBD1 (6 bases). V was clipped by 3 bases and J by 3 bases, with 11 bases between them. The CDR3 is 14 amino acids. The germline V gene has CDR1 SNHLY and CDR2 FYNNEI. For the CDR3, the DNA is TGTGCCAGCAGTGATGAGGGGGTGGACACTGAAGCTTTCTTT. Its protein product is CASSDEGVDTEAFF.